This section outlines one T cell receptor (beta chain) sequence together with its context. The sample belongs to a study of blood T cell repertoires in COVID-19. At the level of the study: Samples representing acute and convalescent COVID-19 were sourced from the United States, Italy and Spain. Sources were T cells, B-cell-depleted T cells, or PBMCs; the material itself was cDNA or gDNA.

Germline V gene data show CDR1 as SGHRS and CDR2 as YFSETQ. The germline V and J ends were trimmed by 1 base and 2 bases, with 13 bases remaining between them. This CDR3 has 15 residues. In the original analysis: Amplification of reference gene primers was used by the study to estimate nucleated cell counts. Clones were sequenced by immunoSEQ multiplex PCR, and TCRdb holds only the in-frame ones, with some missing. That table supplies the V and J calls and clone size; D and trimming were determined from the DNA. The sample lists tens of thousands of clones; about 80% were seen once. Material for sequencing was peripheral blood. The rearrangement links TRBV5-1 to TRBJ2-7; possibly TRBD1 for D (6 bases). The TCR comes from a man at least 80 years old with acute or convalescent COVID-19. CDR3 sequence (DNA): TGCGCCAGCAGCTTGAGTTGGGACACCCCCTACGAGCAGTACTTC. Its protein product is CASSLSWDTPYEQYF. Full variable domain (missing parts from reference TRBV5-1 and TRBJ2-7): KAGVTQTPRYLIKTRGQQVTLSCSPISGHRSVSWYQQTPGQGLQFLFEYFSETQRNKGNFPGRFSGRQFSNSRSEMNVSTLELGDSALYLCASSLSWDTPYEQYFGPGTRLTVT.